The 27 T cell receptor beta chains given below trace back to one sample, sequenced in a study of blood T cell repertoires in COVID-19. TCRdb's table, derived via immunoSEQ multiplex PCR, lists solely in-frame clones and lacks some. The data show about 350,000 clones, almost 90% seen once. The sample taken for sequencing was PBMCs or T cells enriched from blood (not recorded which). These TCRs come from a woman younger than 45 who had been exposed to COVID-19.

The chain combines TRBV3-1 (or the pseudogene TRBV3-2) with TRBJ1-5, with D perhaps TRBD1 (5 bases). The CDR3 is 14 residues long. Germline loops: CDR1 LGHDT, CDR2 YNNKEL (reference sequence). V dropped 1 base and J dropped 9 bases, with 13 bases sitting between them. This CDR3 reads CASSQGRVLGPQHF. The CDR3 coding sequence is TGTGCCAGCAGCCAAGGCAGGGTTCTGGGGCCCCAGCATTTT.

This chain joins TRBV7-3 and TRBJ2-1, with 7 bases that match TRBD1. The CDR3 totals 15 residues. V lost 2 bases to trimming and J lost 3 bases; unmatched junction nucleotides: 4. From germline, CDR1 is SGHTA and CDR2 FQGTGA. The CDR3 protein is CASSLGQGDYNEQFF. The DNA for the CDR3 is TGTGCCAGCAGCTTAGGTCAGGGGGACTACAATGAGCAGTTCTTC.

The chain combines TRBV7-6 with TRBJ1-6, with D possibly TRBD1 on 5 matching bases. Germline-derived CDR1 and CDR2 are SGHVS and FNYEAQ. V was clipped by 0 bases and J by 5 bases, with 5 bases between them. The CDR3 loop spans 14 amino acids. Written as DNA, the CDR3 is TGTGCCAGCAGCTTAGCACAGGATAATTCACCCCTCCACTTT. Translation: CASSLAQDNSPLHF.

The V gene is TRBV18, the J gene TRBJ1-5; a possible D gene is TRBD1 (5 bases). This CDR3 region has 14 residues. V shed 3 bases and J shed 3 bases, with 9 bases lying between them. Germline CDR1 KGHSH, CDR2 LQKENI. CDR3 in DNA: TGTGCCAGCTCACCGCAGGGAATCAATCAGCCCCAGCATTTT. Translation: CASSPQGINQPQHF.

V is TRBV27 and J is TRBJ1-5, with a weak D call TRBD1 (5 bases). From germline, CDR1 is MNHEY and CDR2 SMNVEV (reference sequence). V was shortened by 3 bases and J by 9 bases, with 18 bases between the two germline ends. The CDR3 covers 15 residues. CDR3 in amino acids: CASSFDLSGGTPQHF. For the CDR3, the DNA is TGTGCCAGCAGTTTTGATCTTTCTGGGGGGACGCCCCAGCATTTT.

The chain uses TRBV28 and TRBJ1-4, with a weak D call TRBD1 (6 bases). V shed 8 bases and J shed 8 bases, with 18 bases lying between them. The CDR3 spans 14 residues. The germline V gene encodes CDR1 MDHEN and CDR2 SYDVKM. Here the CDR3 reads CASGTNRVREKLFF. Written as DNA, the CDR3 is TGTGCCAGCGGAACGAACAGGGTTCGGGAAAAACTGTTTTTT. Full variable domain (remainder filled in from reference TRBV28 and TRBJ1-4): DVKVTQSSRYLVKRTGEKVFLECVQDMDHENMFWYRQDPGLGLRLIYFSYDVKMKEKGDIPEGYSVSREKKERFSLILESASTNQTSMYLCASGTNRVREKLFFGSGTQLSVL.

The CDR3 loop is CASSRYQGGSATGELFF. The CDR3 bases are TGTGCCAGCAGCCGGTATCAGGGGGGTTCGGCCACCGGGGAGCTGTTTTTT. The chain has TRBV3-1 (or the pseudogene TRBV3-2) and TRBJ2-2, with a possible D match to TRBD1 (7 bases). CDR3 length: 17 amino acids. Germline CDR1 reads LGHDT; CDR2 reads YNNKEL (reference sequence). Trimming took off 4 bases at V and 4 bases at J, with 19 bases between the two ends.

The genes are TRBV12-2 and TRBJ1-5. TRBV12-2 is termed a pseudogene. The CDR3 is made up of 14 amino acids. The CDR3 DNA is TGTGCAAGTCGCTCCCCCGGGGGCAATCAGCCCCAGCATTTT. Translation gives CASRSPGGNQPQHF.

The chain employs TRBV2 and TRBJ1-2; 9 bases line up with TRBD1. CDR3 size: 15 residues. Losses at the gene ends were 6 bases for V and 2 bases for J; bases not matched to a gene: 7. The germline gives CDR1 SNHLY, CDR2 FYNNEI. The CDR3 reads CASRWGQGINYGYTF. As DNA, the CDR3 is TGTGCCAGCAGATGGGGACAGGGAATAAACTATGGCTACACCTTC.

This clone has only one observation. The CDR3 here is CASRTANTEAFF. The CDR3 region has the DNA TGCGCCAGCCGAACAGCGAACACTGAAGCTTTCTTT. This chain connects TRBV5-1 to TRBJ1-1; D unclear. Germline V CDR1 and CDR2: SGHRS, YFSETQ. V was shortened by 7 bases and J by 1 base, with 8 bases between the two germline ends. The CDR3 is 12 amino acids. The whole variable domain, remainder taken from reference TRBV5-1 and TRBJ1-1, is KAGVTQTPRYLIKTRGQQVTLSCSPISGHRSVSWYQQTPGQGLQFLFEYFSETQRNKGNFPGRFSGRQFSNSRSEMNVSTLELGDSALYLCASRTANTEAFFGQGTRLTVV.

The chain recombines TRBV28 with TRBJ2-1; possible D gene TRBD2, 6 bases. Germline CDR1 is MDHEN and CDR2 is SYDVKM. There are 12 residues in the CDR3. The V and J ends lost 11 bases and 4 bases respectively, with 12 bases between them. Here the CDR3 reads CAWGLSYNEQFF. CDR3 nucleotides: TGTGCCTGGGGACTTTCGTACAATGAGCAGTTCTTC.

V usage is TRBV27 and J usage is TRBJ2-7, with TRBD2 identical over 8 bases. The germline V gene encodes CDR1 MNHEY and CDR2 SMNVEV (reference sequence). Germline trimming cut 6 bases from V and 1 base from J; bases unmatched to any gene: 5. CDR3 length equals 14 residues. The CDR3 coding sequence is TGTGCCAGCAGCGGGAGGGCCTTATCCTACGAGCAGTACTTC. Protein: CASSGRALSYEQYF.

This clone appeared once. The rearrangement links TRBV18 to TRBJ2-4; possibly TRBD1 for D (5 bases). Germline-derived CDR1 and CDR2 are KGHSH and LQKENI. Between the trimmed V and J ends, which lost 5 bases and 6 bases, there was a span of 11 bases. This CDR3 comprises 13 residues. The CDR3 DNA follows: TGTGCCAGCTCAGGGGCAGGGATAAACATTCAGTACTTC. The encoded protein is CASSGAGINIQYF. The full variable domain, with the rest looked up from reference TRBV18 and TRBJ2-4, is NAGVMQNPRHLVRRRGQEARLRCSPMKGHSHVYWYRQLPEEGLKFMVYLQKENIIDESGMPKERFSAEFPKEGPSILRIQQVVRGDSAAYFCASSGAGINIQYFGAGTRLSVL.

The V gene is TRBV18, the J gene TRBJ2-7; 10 bases match TRBD1. This CDR3 is 17 amino acids long. In germline, CDR1 is KGHSH, CDR2 LQKENI. Germline trimming cut 2 bases from V and 5 bases from J; bases unmatched to any gene: 12. This chain's CDR3 is CASSPSGTGTGVHEQYF. The CDR3 coding sequence is TGTGCCAGCTCACCATCTGGGACCGGGACAGGGGTCCACGAGCAGTACTTC.

The genes are TRBV10-2 and TRBJ2-7; D perhaps matches TRBD2 (5 bases). Deletions cut 9 bases from V and 1 base from J, with 16 bases between. CDR1 is WSHSY and CDR2 is SAAADI in the germline V gene. This CDR3 contains 14 residues. The CDR3 sequence is CASQTTDQSYEQYF. The CDR3 coding sequence is TGCGCCAGTCAGACTACTGACCAATCCTACGAGCAGTACTTC.

The chain employs TRBV11-2 and TRBJ2-7; D perhaps matches TRBD2 (5 bases). The CDR3 totals 14 residues. V was cut by 5 bases and J by 0 bases, with 11 bases left in between. Germline values: CDR1 SGHAT, CDR2 FQNNGV. The DNA of the CDR3 is TGTGCCAGCAGCGTACCGGGGTTCTCCTACGAGCAGTACTTC. Amino acids: CASSVPGFSYEQYF. Based on the CDR3 plus reference TRBV11-2 and TRBJ2-7, the full variable domain is EAGVAQSPRYKIIEKRQSVAFWCNPISGHATLYWYQQILGQGPKLLIQFQNNGVVDDSQLPKDRFSAERLKGVDSTLKIQPAKLEDSAVYLCASSVPGFSYEQYFGPGTRLTVT.

The chain is built from TRBV4-1 and TRBJ2-7, with 8 positions matching TRBD1. The CDR3 is made up of 15 amino acids. The germline V gene has CDR1 MGHRA and CDR2 YSYEKL. Trimming removed 8 bases from V and 3 bases from J; junction bases left unmatched: 12. The CDR3 bases are TGCGCCAGCCCACCCGCGCAGGGGGCTTTCTACGAGCAGTACTTC. It encodes CASPPAQGAFYEQYF.

This chain joins TRBV7-3 and TRBJ2-6; weak D call: TRBD1 (5 bases). V was clipped by 6 bases and J by 1 base, with 7 bases between them. Per germline, CDR1 SGHTA and CDR2 FQGTGA. The CDR3 is 14 amino acids. CDR3 sequence: CASRGVSGANVLTF. The CDR3 nucleotides read TGTGCCAGCAGAGGGGTGTCTGGGGCCAACGTCCTGACTTTC.

The rearrangement joins TRBV3-1 (or the pseudogene TRBV3-2) to TRBJ2-7; D is ambiguous. Trimming removed 4 bases from V and 6 bases from J, with 13 bases in between. The CDR3 consists of 13 residues. The germline gives CDR1 LGHDT, CDR2 YNNKEL (reference sequence). Written as DNA, the CDR3 is TGTGCCAGCAGCCCCGGGTCCCTCTCCGAGCAGTACTTC. Translated, it gives CASSPGSLSEQYF.

The genes are TRBV5-4 and TRBJ2-1, with D perhaps matching TRBD1 (6 bases). CDR3 length: 15 amino acids. Germline V CDR1 and CDR2: SGHNT, YYREEE (reference sequence). The V gene lost 5 bases and the J gene lost 0 bases, with 12 bases spanning the gap. The DNA of the CDR3 is TGTGCCAGCAGAAGGACAGAGAGCTCCTACAATGAGCAGTTCTTC. Its protein product is CASRRTESSYNEQFF. The full variable domain, completed using reference TRBV5-4 and TRBJ2-1, is ETGVTQSPTHLIKTRGQQVTLRCSSQSGHNTVSWYQQALGQGPQFIFQYYREEENGRGNFPPRFSGLQFPNYSSELNVNALELDDSALYLCASRRTESSYNEQFFGPGTRLTVL.

The V call is TRBV27, the J call TRBJ1-2; TRBD1 is a possible D gene (5 bases). The CDR3 covers 11 residues. The V gene lost 8 bases and the J gene lost 4 bases, with 8 bases spanning the gap. The germline V gene encodes CDR1 MNHEY and CDR2 SMNVEV (reference sequence). For the CDR3, the DNA is TGTGCCAGCGGCAGGGTCTATGGCTACACCTTC. Residues: CASGRVYGYTF.

This chain joins TRBV27 and TRBJ2-1; TRBD2 matches 8 bases. V was pared by 0 bases and J by 9 bases, with 13 bases of the junction left unmatched. This CDR3 region has 17 residues. CDR1 is MNHEY, CDR2 SMNVEV, per germline (reference sequence). The CDR3 coding sequence is TGTGCCAGCAGTTTATCCTCCCCAGCGGGAGTACGGGGTGAGCAGTTCTTC. Amino acids: CASSLSSPAGVRGEQFF.

This clone was detected once. The V gene is TRBV12-3 or TRBV12-4, the J gene TRBJ1-2; 9 bases match TRBD1. This CDR3 spans 12 amino acids. V dropped 5 bases and J dropped 8; count of bases not matched to a gene: 3. DNA for the CDR3: TGTGCCAGCAGTCGGGGACAGGGCGGCTACACCTTC. It is translated as CASSRGQGGYTF.

The count of this clone is one. The V and J genes are TRBV11-3 and TRBJ2-3, with D hard to call. The germline gives CDR1 SGHNT, CDR2 YENEEA. The CDR3 length is 13 residues. Deletions cut 1 base from V and 1 base from J, with 3 bases between. The CDR3 bases are TGTGCCAGCAGCTTAGCTGGCACAGATACGCAGTATTTT. This translates into CASSLAGTDTQYF. Full variable domain (remainder filled in from reference TRBV11-3 and TRBJ2-3): EAGVVQSPRYKIIEKKQPVAFWCNPISGHNTLYWYLQNLGQGPELLIRYENEEAVDDSQLPKDRFSAERLKGVDSTLKIQPAELGDSAVYLCASSLAGTDTQYFGPGTRLTVL.

The rearrangement joins TRBV29-1 to TRBJ2-7; D is perhaps TRBD2 (6 bases). Trimming took off 5 bases at V and 0 bases at J, with 14 bases between the two ends. Germline lookup yields CDR1 SQVTM and CDR2 ANQGSEA. There are 14 residues in the CDR3. The chain's CDR3 is CSVIADGGSYEQYF. CDR3 sequence (DNA): TGCAGCGTTATAGCGGATGGGGGCTCCTACGAGCAGTACTTC.

This sequence joins TRBV7-9 and TRBJ1-1; TRBD1 aligns across 8 bases. The CDR3 spans 16 residues. The ends lost 1 base at V and 5 bases at J; junction bases unmatched: 9. Germline CDR1 SEHNR, CDR2 FQNEAQ (reference sequence). The CDR3 region has the DNA TGTGCCAGCAGCTTAGTGGGCAGGGGGCGGAGAACTGAAGCTTTCTTT. This gives the protein CASSLVGRGRRTEAFF.

The rearrangement links TRBV18 to TRBJ2-1, with 9 bases matching TRBD2. Germline loops: CDR1 KGHSH, CDR2 LQKENI. V lost 3 bases and J lost 6; bases outside the gene matches: 6. The CDR3 contains 15 residues. The CDR3 loop is CASSPPAGGANEQFF. CDR3 in DNA: TGTGCCAGCTCACCTCCCGCGGGAGGGGCCAATGAGCAGTTCTTC. Full variable domain (missing parts from reference TRBV18 and TRBJ2-1): NAGVMQNPRHLVRRRGQEARLRCSPMKGHSHVYWYRQLPEEGLKFMVYLQKENIIDESGMPKERFSAEFPKEGPSILRIQQVVRGDSAAYFCASSPPAGGANEQFFGPGTRLTVL.